Presented here are 14 T cell receptor beta chains from one specimen sequenced in a study of T-cell memory formation after mild COVID-19 (dated by TCRdb to the early 2020s). The library was prepared using 5' RACE. The listed sequencing device is Illumina NovaSeq 6000. TCRdb itself trimmed the public reads at Q25 with fastp, ran MiXCR and retained productive beta chains. Entries that share a CDR3 protein sequence are merged under the most common genes and DNA. The sample table lists 250,000 to 350,000 distinct CDR3 sequences, approximately 20% of them with a count of one. Roughly 21% of the sample is held by the ten biggest clonotypes. The material sequenced was PBMCs or a T cell subset sorted from them (not recorded which). These receptors were taken from a man between 18 and 29 years old who had mild COVID-19 (a few samples of this study predate the infection). The sample titles of this study are shuffled in the database, so cell type and time point are left out; the donor was told from shared clones.

At least ten counts were recorded for this clonotype. The V and J genes are TRBV12-3 or TRBV12-4 and TRBJ2-2; 7 bases are shared with TRBD2. With 6 bases clipped from V and 4 bases from J, the junction kept 5 bases outside the gene matches. The CDR3 has 14 residues. In DNA form, the CDR3 reads TGTGCCAGCAGCCTCGGGACTATCACCGGGGAGCTGTTTTTT. It translates to CASSLGTITGELFF.

As regards this clonotype: Mismatch with germline at one junction end may stem from a read error. The chain couples TRBV11-2 to TRBJ1-2, with 8 positions matching TRBD1. This CDR3 spans 16 amino acids. CDR1 is SGHAT, CDR2 FQNNGV, per germline. CDR3 region: CASSLSDRVNNYGYTF. CDR3 bases: TGTGCAAGCAGCCTCTCGGACAGGGTGAATAACTATGGCTACACCTTC. The full variable domain, in which reference TRBV11-2 and TRBJ1-2 provide the parts outside the CDR3, is EAGVAQSPRYKIIEKRQSVAFWCNPISGHATLYWYQQILGQGPKLLIQFQNNGVVDDSQLPKDRFSAERLKGVDSTLKIQPAKLEDSAVYLCASSLSDRVNNYGYTFGSGTRLTVV.

V is TRBV29-1 and J is TRBJ1-3, with D possibly matching TRBD1 (5 bases). Germline CDR1 and CDR2: SQVTM and ANQGSEA. The CDR3 runs to 13 residues. Trimming removed 4 bases at V and 1 base at J, with 8 bases between. The chain's CDR3 is CSVAWGSGNTIYF. The DNA for the CDR3 is TGCAGCGTTGCGTGGGGGTCTGGAAACACCATATATTTT.

The V call is TRBV19, the J call TRBJ1-6; unclear D gene. V was cut by 5 bases and J by 7 bases, with 12 bases left in between. Germline loops: CDR1 LNHDA, CDR2 SQIVND (reference sequence). The CDR3 length is 14 residues. DNA for the CDR3: TGTGCCAGTAGTCGGCCAGACCACAATTCACCCCTCCACTTT. This translates into CASSRPDHNSPLHF.

This clonotype was found a few times. The chain couples TRBV10-3 to TRBJ2-2; the match to TRBD2 covers 9 bases. Germline CDR1 is ENHRY and CDR2 is SYGVKD. The V and J ends lost 9 bases and 4 bases, in that order; junction bases with no gene match: 6. The CDR3 is 14 residues long. The CDR3 nucleotides read TGTGCCATTGAGCGGGGGGTCAGCACCGGGGAGCTGTTTTTT. Residues: CAIERGVSTGELFF.

The V gene is TRBV27, the J gene TRBJ2-3; D is ambiguous. CDR3 size: 14 residues. CDR1 MNHEY and CDR2 SMNVEV come from the germline V gene (reference sequence). With 5 bases removed from V and 0 bases from J, the gap between germline ends came to 9 bases. The CDR3 DNA reads as TGTGCCAGCAGTACCCGTGCTAGCACAGATACGCAGTATTTT. Protein sequence: CASSTRASTDTQYF.

There are a few counts of this clonotype. J is TRBJ2-7 and V is TRBV2, with a tentative D call TRBD1 (6 bases). CDR1 is SNHLY and CDR2 is FYNNEI in the germline V gene. V was shortened by 5 bases and J by 3 bases, with 8 bases between the two germline ends. The CDR3 is made up of 12 amino acids. CDR3 nucleotide sequence: TGTGCCAGCAGTCGGACAGTCTACGAGCAGTACGTC. Amino acids: CASSRTVYEQYV.

This clonotype was observed many times. V gene TRBV7-9 combines with J gene TRBJ1-2; D may be TRBD1 (6 bases). The CDR3 spans 12 residues. Germline V CDR1 and CDR2: SEHNR, FQNEAQ (reference sequence). Trimming removed 5 bases from V and 4 bases from J, with 8 bases in between. The CDR3 DNA sequence: TGTGCCAGCAGCCAACAGGGCTATGGCTACACCTTC. It translates to CASSQQGYGYTF.

This chain links TRBV5-1 with TRBJ1-4; D is uncertain. CDR3 length: 11 residues. Trimming stripped 7 bases from V and 8 bases from J, with 9 bases between. The germline V gene has CDR1 SGHRS and CDR2 YFSETQ. The chain's CDR3 is CASRLKEKLFF. The CDR3 nucleotides read TGCGCCAGCCGGCTTAAGGAAAAACTGTTTTTT.

The V and J genes are TRBV5-6 and TRBJ2-7; 10 bases agree with TRBD1. The CDR3 covers 15 residues. The V segment lost 1 base and the J segment 5 bases; nucleotides outside the gene matches: 6. Per germline, CDR1 SGHDT and CDR2 YYEEEE. The DNA of the CDR3 is TGTGCCAGCAGCTTGACCGGGACAGGGGACGACGAGCAGTACTTC. Protein sequence: CASSLTGTGDDEQYF. Variable domain in full (rest from reference TRBV5-6 and TRBJ2-7): DAGVTQSPTHLIKTRGQQVTLRCSPKSGHDTVSWYQQALGQGPQFIFQYYEEEERQRGNFPDRFSGHQFPNYSSELNVNALLLGDSALYLCASSLTGTGDDEQYFGPGTRLTVT.

CDR3 DNA: TGTGCCAGCAGCCTATGGGCTGGTGGGAATTCACCCCTCCACTTT. It codes for CASSLWAGGNSPLHF. The rearrangement uses TRBV12-3 or TRBV12-4 and TRBJ1-6; D gene ambiguous. V was pared by 6 bases and J by 7 bases, with 16 bases between. The CDR3 has 15 residues.

The chain joins TRBV12-3 or TRBV12-4 to TRBJ2-6; D unclear. The CDR3 has 14 amino acids. V gave up 5 bases and J gave up 0 bases, with 5 bases separating them. In DNA, the CDR3 is TGTGCCAGCAGTAAGAGCTCTGGGGCCAACGTCCTGACTTTC. Its translation: CASSKSSGANVLTF.

This clonotype was detected only a few times. The chain is built from TRBV7-8 and TRBJ1-5, with 7 nucleotides matching TRBD1. Germline loops: CDR1 SGHVS, CDR2 FQNEAQ. This CDR3 comprises 15 residues. J was trimmed by 6 bases and V by 6 bases; bases with no gene match: 11. The CDR3 DNA is TGTGCCAGCAGTTATCGACAGGGTCCAGTTCAGCCCCAGCATTTT. Translation: CASSYRQGPVQPQHF.

The table lists this clonotype with a few counts. The chain is built from TRBV7-9 and TRBJ2-7; 9 positions match TRBD2. The V and J ends lost 2 bases and 5 bases, in that order; junction bases with no gene match: 4. This CDR3 is built from 14 residues. Germline loops: CDR1 SEHNR, CDR2 FQNEAQ (reference sequence). CDR3 nucleotide sequence: TGTGCCAGCAGCTTAAGCGGGGGGTCCCACGAGCAGTACTTC. It translates to CASSLSGGSHEQYF. The full variable domain, completed using reference TRBV7-9 and TRBJ2-7, is DTGVSQNPRHKITKRGQNVTFRCDPISEHNRLYWYRQTLGQGPEFLTYFQNEAQLEKSRLLSDRFSAERPKGSFSTLEIQRTEQGDSAMYLCASSLSGGSHEQYFGPGTRLTVT.